This T cell receptor (beta chain) was profiled in a study of blood T cells in healthy people across ages. Using a J-beta primer mix together with a sample-barcoded 5' primer, a second PCR was run for roughly 6 to 11 cycles. A single record per CDR3 protein comes from TCRdb applying MiXCR to the 5' RACE reads. Seen here are roughly 730,000 distinct CDR3 sequences, approximately 53% observed once, and the top ten hold roughly 25%. The sequenced sample was blood. The TCR was taken from a man in his forties in good health.

The CDR3 coding sequence is TGCGCCAGCAGCCGCGCTTGGGACAGCAAAGAGACCCAGTACTTC. It is translated as CASSRAWDSKETQYF. The rearrangement links TRBV5-1 to TRBJ2-5, with TRBD1 identical over 7 bases. Germline V lookup: CDR1 SGHRS, CDR2 YFSETQ. V gave up 4 bases and J gave up 3 bases; unmatched junction bases: 9. This CDR3 contains 15 residues.